Presented here are 9 T cell receptor beta chains from one specimen sequenced in a study of identifying expanded T cells in peripheral blood. Assay used: immunoSEQ multiplex PCR; TCRdb lists only in-frame clones, some missing. The repertoire holds 85,000 to 120,000 clones, with about 87% as singletons. Material for sequencing was blood. The origin of the receptors is a person aged 18 to 70 in good health.

The chain recombines TRBV7-2 with TRBJ2-5; TRBD2 matches 7 bases. The CDR3 runs to 15 residues. V shed 5 bases, J shed 1 base, and the junction held 7 bases outside the gene matches. Germline lookup yields CDR1 SGHTA and CDR2 FQGNSA. The CDR3 region is CASSQRGLTQETQYF. For the CDR3, the DNA is TGTGCCAGCAGCCAGAGGGGACTAACCCAAGAGACCCAGTACTTC.

The CDR3 DNA is TGTGCCTGGAGTGTCCGACTGCCGGATTCACCCCTCCACTTT. This encodes CAWSVRLPDSPLHF. The V gene is TRBV30, the J gene TRBJ1-6; D gene uncertain. The CDR3 length is 14 residues. V shed 0 bases and J shed 8 bases, with 11 bases lying between them. In germline, CDR1 is GTSNPN, CDR2 SVGIG (reference sequence).

The CDR3 protein is CASSGGTSGANEQFF. CDR3 nucleotide sequence: TGTGCCAGCAGCGGCGGGACTAGCGGGGCTAATGAGCAGTTCTTC. V and J are TRBV9 and TRBJ2-1; 13 bases are shared with TRBD2. Trimming took 3 bases from V and 7 from J; bases not matched to a gene: 4. The CDR3 runs to 15 residues. From germline, CDR1 is SGDLS and CDR2 YYNGEE.

This clone has just one count. The V gene is TRBV6-5, the J gene TRBJ2-3; no reliable D call. The germline V gene encodes CDR1 MNHEY and CDR2 SVGAGI. CDR3 size: 13 residues. The V gene lost 6 bases and the J gene lost 2 bases, with 9 bases spanning the gap. CDR3 DNA: TGTGCCAGCAGCCAATTTCCCACAGATACGCAGTATTTT. This translates into CASSQFPTDTQYF.

The chain links TRBV18 to TRBJ2-1; 8 bases line up with TRBD2. Losses at the gene ends were 10 bases for V and 7 bases for J; bases not matched to a gene: 12. This CDR3 has 14 residues. In germline, CDR1 is KGHSH, CDR2 LQKENI. CDR3 residues: CATKREGQGNEQFF. The CDR3, as DNA: TGTGCCACCAAACGGGAGGGCCAGGGAAATGAGCAGTTCTTC.

This clone was found many times. The chain employs TRBV19 and TRBJ2-7, with unresolved D. V was cut by 3 bases and J by 3 bases, with 6 bases left in between. This CDR3 has 12 amino acids. Germline V gene data show CDR1 as LNHDA and CDR2 as SQIVND (reference sequence). DNA of the CDR3: TGTGCCAGTAGTATGGCGAACTACGAGCAGTACTTC. Its translation is CASSMANYEQYF.

This chain links TRBV29-1 with TRBJ1-1, with D possibly matching TRBD1 (6 bases). V lost 1 base and J 4 bases, leaving 16 bases between the germline ends. This CDR3 spans 15 amino acids. Germline V gene lookup returns CDR1 SQVTM and CDR2 ANQGSEA. The CDR3 region is CSVEVPRGVTTEAFF. The DNA of the CDR3 is TGCAGCGTTGAAGTCCCAAGGGGGGTGACCACTGAAGCTTTCTTT.

The V and J genes are TRBV6-7 and TRBJ1-6, with D tentatively TRBD1 (5 bases). TRBV6-7 carries the ORF label, with uncertain function. V dropped 4 bases and J dropped 7 bases, with 11 bases sitting between them. The CDR3 contains 14 residues. CDR3 DNA: TGTGCCAGCAGTTGGGGACTGCTGAATTCACCCCTCCACTTT. This gives the protein CASSWGLLNSPLHF.

J is TRBJ2-7 and V is TRBV6-6; TRBD2 matches at 11 bases. Looked up from germline, CDR1 is MNHNY and CDR2 is SVGAGI (reference sequence). Germline trimming cut 6 bases from V and 3 bases from J; bases unmatched to any gene: 1. The CDR3 is 13 residues long. CDR3 coding DNA: TGTGCCAGCAGCACTAGCGGGAGCTACGAGCAGTACTTC. Protein product: CASSTSGSYEQYF.